The rows below give T cell receptor beta chains drawn from one sample of a study of T cell changes during pregnancy in multiple sclerosis. The repertoire was sequenced with immunoSEQ multiplex PCR; TCRdb's copy has only in-frame clones and lacks some. The table shows 60,000 or so clones, with 90% occurring only once. The material was peripheral blood, obtained in the second trimester of pregnancy. These receptor sequences come from a female donor in good health, enrolled as a control in a pregnancy study. Each CDR3 is given with its conserved first and last residue. The D gene is left open where the match is weak. Not every row has a clone size; where given, it reads once, few, many or a size class.

J gene | D gene | V gene | clone size | CDR3 DNA | CDR3 protein
TRBJ2-7 | . | TRBV21-1 | . | TGTGCCAGCAGCAAAGAGAAATTTAGGGAGCCCTACGAGCAGTACTTC | CASSKEKFREPYEQYF
TRBJ1-1 | TRBD1 | TRBV5-1 | . | TGCGCCAGCAGCGGGAGGACAGGGGTGAACACTGAAGCTTTCTTT | CASSGRTGVNTEAFF
TRBJ2-3 | TRBD2 | TRBV5-8 | . | TGTGCCAGCAGTTATCTAGCGGGAGCCACAGATACGCAGTATTTT | CASSYLAGATDTQYF
TRBJ1-5 | TRBD1 | TRBV27 | . | TGTGCCAGCAGCCGGGGACAGGCTTATAGCAATCAGCCCCAGCATTTT | CASSRGQAYSNQPQHF
TRBJ2-1 | TRBD2 | TRBV7-2 | . | TGTGCCAGCAGCCGGGGGACTAGCGGGAGGGCCGGTGAGCAGTTCTTC | CASSRGTSGRAGEQFF
TRBJ2-7 | . | TRBV10-3 | . | TGTGCCATCAGTGGGCCACCCAACTACGAGCAGTACTTC | CAISGPPNYEQYF
TRBJ2-1 | TRBD2 | TRBV7-6 | . | TGTGCCAGCAGCTTAGTTGTCAGCGGGGGGGCCGGTTTCAATGAGCAGTTCTTC | CASSLVVSGGAGFNEQFF
TRBJ2-6 | TRBD1 | TRBV23-1 | . | TGCGCCAGCAAAACCGGGGACAGGGAGATCTCTGGGGCCAACGTCCTGACTTTC | CASKTGDREISGANVLTF
TRBJ2-1 | TRBD2 | TRBV15 | . | TGTGCCACCAGCAGAGAGGGACTAGCGGGAGTTAATGAGCAGTTCTTC | CATSREGLAGVNEQFF
TRBJ1-1 | . | TRBV7-9 | . | TGTGCCAGCAGCTTAGCGAACAGGGCCACTGAAGCTTTCTTT | CASSLANRATEAFF
TRBJ1-3 | TRBD1 | TRBV28 | once | TGTGCTCATAGGACAGGGGGCTCTGGAAACACCATATATTTT | CAHRTGGSGNTIYF
TRBJ2-7 | TRBD1 | TRBV5-1 | . | TGCGCCAGCAGTACGACAGGGGAAAGGCAGTACTTC | CASSTTGERQYF
TRBJ2-7 | . | TRBV18 | . | TGTGCCAGCTCCCACCCACAGGGCTACGAGCAGTACTTC | CASSHPQGYEQYF
TRBJ1-3 | . | TRBV7-8 | . | TGTGCCAGCAGCCCATCTAGCTCTGGAAACACCATATATTTT | CASSPSSSGNTIYF
TRBJ1-1 | TRBD1 | TRBV18 | . | TGTGCCAGCTCACCCAGGGGGGCGGTGGACACTGAAGCTTTCTTT | CASSPRGAVDTEAFF
TRBJ1-4 | . | TRBV6-5 | . | TGTGCCAGCAGTTCCGGTCCCGGGGAAAAACTGTTTTTT | CASSSGPGEKLFF
TRBJ2-7 | TRBD2 | TRBV2 | . | TGTGCCAGCAAAACGGAAGGGACTAGCTACGAGCAGTACTTC | CASKTEGTSYEQYF
TRBJ2-1 | . | TRBV27 | . | TGTGCCAGCAGTTTACCAGGGGGACTAGGGGCCAATGAGCAGTTCTTC | CASSLPGGLGANEQFF
TRBJ1-2 | . | TRBV7-9 | . | TGTGCCAGCACCTTGGGACAAACTAACTATGGCTACACCTTC | CASTLGQTNYGYTF
TRBJ2-1 | TRBD2 | TRBV5-6 | . | TGTGCCAGCTCGCTAGCGGGAGCCCTTGACAATGAGCAGTTCTTC | CASSLAGALDNEQFF
TRBJ2-2 | TRBD2 | TRBV11-2 | . | TGTGCCAGCAGCAACCTAGCGGGAGCGAACACCGGGGAGCTGTTTTTT | CASSNLAGANTGELFF
TRBJ1-5 | . | TRBV7-7 | few | TGTGCTAGCAGCCAAATTCAGGGTGAACAGCCCCAGCATTTT | CASSQIQGEQPQHF
TRBJ2-5 | . | TRBV12-1 | . | TGTGCCAGCGGCCGACTAGCGGGAGGTCCCCAAGAGACCCAGTACTTC | CASGRLAGGPQETQYF
TRBJ1-1 | . | TRBV5-8 | . | TGTGCCAGCAGCTTGGGGACAGTAAGCACTGAAGCTTTCTTT | CASSLGTVSTEAFF
TRBJ1-1 | . | TRBV19 | . | TGTGCCAGTAGTATGTCTTCGAACACTGAAGCTTTCTTT | CASSMSSNTEAFF
TRBJ1-1 | TRBD1 | TRBV29-1 | . | TGCAGCGGAGACCCGGGACAGGGGGCTGAAGCTTTCTTT | CSGDPGQGAEAFF
TRBJ2-1 | TRBD2 | TRBV18 | . | TGTGCCAGCTCACCAACTCTAGCGGGGGCCAATGAGCAGTTCTTC | CASSPTLAGANEQFF
TRBJ1-1 | . | TRBV18 | . | TGTGCCAGCTCACTGTATGGGCTGAACACTGAAGCTTTCTTT | CASSLYGLNTEAFF
TRBJ2-1 | . | TRBV19 | . | TGTGCCAGTAGTCCAGACAGGAGCTCCTACAATGAGCAGTTCTTC | CASSPDRSSYNEQFF
TRBJ1-2 | . | TRBV18 | . | TGTGCCAGCTCCCCGACAGGACTCAACTATGGCTACACCTTC | CASSPTGLNYGYTF
TRBJ2-2 | TRBD1 | TRBV6-4 | . | TGTGCCAGCAGTCCCTCCGGACAGGGTGACACCGGGGAGCTGTTTTTT | CASSPSGQGDTGELFF
TRBJ2-3 | . | TRBV9 | . | TGTGCCAGCAGCGGGGGGGGCTACACAGATACGCAGTATTTT | CASSGGGYTDTQYF
TRBJ2-7 | . | TRBV7-8 | . | TGTGCCAGCATGGGAGGAGATATTCTAGCCTACGAGCAGTACTTC | CASMGGDILAYEQYF
TRBJ1-1 | . | TRBV19 | . | TGTGCCAGTAGTATTGGGCAGATGAACACTGAAGCTTTCTTT | CASSIGQMNTEAFF
TRBJ2-5 | TRBD1 | TRBV4-2 | . | TGTGCCAGCAGCCAAGTCAGACAGGGTGGGGAGACCCAGTACTTC | CASSQVRQGGETQYF
TRBJ1-2 | TRBD1 | TRBV6-5 | . | TGTGCCAGCAGTTATAATAGAGAGGGACAGGGCGGGTACACCTTC | CASSYNREGQGGYTF
TRBJ1-1 | . | TRBV7-8 | . | TGTGCCAGCAGCTCCACCGGGCGGGGAATGAACACTGAAGCTTTCTTT | CASSSTGRGMNTEAFF